This T cell receptor (beta chain) was recorded in a study of T cell changes during pregnancy in multiple sclerosis. Libraries were prepared by immunoSEQ multiplex PCR; TCRdb keeps only in-frame clonotypes and omits some of them. The sample holds about 80,000 clones; roughly 91% are singletons and the top ten take just over 2.5%. The V gene's germline CDR1 is MNHEY and CDR2 SMNVEV (reference sequence). The CDR3 is 13 residues long. Trimming took off 0 bases at V and 9 bases at J, with 9 bases between the two ends. The sequence was collected from a female donor in good health, enrolled as a control in a pregnancy study. Source: peripheral blood, taken after pregnancy. The rearrangement uses TRBV27 and TRBJ2-4; D is perhaps TRBD2 (5 bases). Here the CDR3 reads CASSLSAEGIQYF. Here the CDR3 DNA reads TGTGCCAGCAGTTTATCGGCAGAGGGCATTCAGTACTTC.